In this sample, the clone carrying this TCR beta chain turned up once. Its matching antigen is unknown. TCRdb's table, derived via immunoSEQ multiplex PCR, lists solely in-frame clones and lacks some. Among around 28,000 clones listed, 55% to 75% were seen once. These data originate in a study of early stage breast cancer tumors. Study observations and caveats: Most shared enriched TCRB sequences were commonly generated ones. Comparing each tissue with blood distinguished tumor from normal in about 90% of the 16 patients. Compared with adjacent normal breast tissue, tumors showed about 2.5-fold greater T cell density and higher clonality.

The CDR3 runs 15 residues. Germline V gene lookup returns CDR1 SEHNR and CDR2 FQNEAQ (reference sequence). V was clipped by 7 bases and J by 6 bases, with 19 bases between them. The source of this sequence is a person aged 45 to 59 with breast cancer. Sequenced input: blood. The chain uses TRBV7-9 and TRBJ2-1; possibly TRBD1 or TRBD2 for D (5 bases each). CDR3 nucleotides: TGTGCCAGCACCCCATGGGATGGGGGATCCAATGAGCAGTTCTTC. Translating gives CASTPWDGGSNEQFF.